This T cell receptor beta chain appears in the sequencing data of a study of T cell changes during pregnancy in multiple sclerosis. TCRdb's copy holds only in-frame clones and misses some; the assay was immunoSEQ multiplex PCR. The table records approximately 70,000 clones, nearly 95% of them present only once. CDR1 and CDR2 (germline): KGHSH, LQKENI. The CDR3 length is 16 residues. V was shortened by 1 base and J by 0 bases, with 12 bases between the two germline ends. The material was CD4+ T cells from peripheral blood mononuclear cells, obtained after pregnancy. This clonotype was obtained from a female donor with multiple sclerosis, enrolled in a pregnancy study. The V and J genes are TRBV18 and TRBJ1-1; no reliable D call. The CDR3 sequence is CASSPQVAFLNTEAFF. CDR3 nucleotide sequence: TGTGCCAGCTCACCACAAGTGGCTTTTTTGAACACTGAAGCTTTCTTT.